This TCR beta chain was retrieved from a study of OX40 agonist ivuxolimab in advanced cancers. Study-wide context: Cancers in dose escalation were hepatocellular, melanoma, renal cell and head and neck.

Autoimmune disease history or systemic immunosuppression meant exclusion. Trimming removed 4 bases from V and 1 base from J; junction bases left unmatched: 4. Germline V gene data show CDR1 as SGHAT and CDR2 as FQNNGV. The CDR3 sequence is 14 residues long. Only in-frame clones appear in the TCRdb table, and some are missing; sequencing was by immunoSEQ multiplex PCR. The profile covers 99,000 or so clones, with 90% to 97% appearing a single time and around 2% taken by the ten largest. This material consisted of CD4+ or CD8+ T cells sorted from blood, taken in a trial of the OX40 agonist ivuxolimab. This TCR derives from an adult with an advanced solid tumor such as melanoma, head and neck, liver or kidney cancer. This chain uses TRBV11-2 with TRBJ2-7; 7 bases match TRBD2. The DNA of the CDR3 is TGTGCCAGCAGCTCCGGACTAGGGTCCTACGAGCAGTACTTC. It yields the protein CASSSGLGSYEQYF.